Here is one TCR beta chain with its context. The antigen remains undetermined. This record belongs to a study of OX40 agonist ivuxolimab in advanced cancers. Study-level findings and limits: The expanded peripheral T cells' antigen specificity was not determined.

Assay: immunoSEQ multiplex PCR; the TCRdb copy retains only in-frame clones and omits some. The sample shows some 43,000 clones, about 83% of them seen only once. The source material was CD4+ or CD8+ T cells sorted from blood, sampled in a trial of the OX40 agonist ivuxolimab. This TCR came from an adult with an advanced solid tumor such as melanoma, head and neck, liver or kidney cancer.

As DNA, the CDR3 is TGTGCCTGGAGTGTACAAAGCTACAATGAGCAGTTCTTC. Translating gives CAWSVQSYNEQFF. V gene TRBV30 combines with J gene TRBJ2-1; the D is unclear. In germline, CDR1 is GTSNPN, CDR2 SVGIG (reference sequence). CDR3 length: 13 amino acids. Trimming took 0 bases from V and 3 from J, leaving 6 bases between them.